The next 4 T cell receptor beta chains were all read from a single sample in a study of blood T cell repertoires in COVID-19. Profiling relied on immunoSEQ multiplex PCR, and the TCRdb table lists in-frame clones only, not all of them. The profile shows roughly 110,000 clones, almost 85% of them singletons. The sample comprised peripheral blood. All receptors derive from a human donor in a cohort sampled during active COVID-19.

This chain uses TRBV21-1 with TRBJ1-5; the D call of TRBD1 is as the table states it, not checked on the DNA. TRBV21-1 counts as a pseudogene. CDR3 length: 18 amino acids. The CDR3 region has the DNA TGTGCCAGCAGTCCCACACAAAATCAAGGACAGGGGAATCAGCCCCAGCATTTT. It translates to CASSPTQNQGQGNQPQHF.

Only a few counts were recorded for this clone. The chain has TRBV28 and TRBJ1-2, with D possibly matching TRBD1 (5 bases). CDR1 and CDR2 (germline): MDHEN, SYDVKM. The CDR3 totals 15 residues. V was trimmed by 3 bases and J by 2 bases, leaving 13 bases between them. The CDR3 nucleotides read TGTGCCAGCAGTTTCGGGCAGGGCTGGAACTATGGCTACACCTTC. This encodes CASSFGQGWNYGYTF.

The CDR3 reads CASSLASPGTSTDTQYF. CDR3 DNA: TGTGCCAGCAGCTTGGCCTCACCGGGGACTAGCACAGATACGCAGTATTTT. This rearrangement joins TRBV5-8 to TRBJ2-3; the D gene is possibly TRBD2 (6 bases). The CDR3 runs 17 residues. Germline CDR1 is SGHTS and CDR2 is YDEGEE. V was shortened by 0 bases and J by 0 bases, with 14 bases between the two germline ends.

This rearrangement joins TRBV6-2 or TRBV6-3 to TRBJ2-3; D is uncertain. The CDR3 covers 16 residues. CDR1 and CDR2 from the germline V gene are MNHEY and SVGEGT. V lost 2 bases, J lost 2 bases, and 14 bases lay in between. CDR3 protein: CASSYPPVIHTDTQYF. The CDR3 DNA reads TGTGCCAGCAGTTACCCCCCCGTCATACACACAGATACGCAGTATTTT.